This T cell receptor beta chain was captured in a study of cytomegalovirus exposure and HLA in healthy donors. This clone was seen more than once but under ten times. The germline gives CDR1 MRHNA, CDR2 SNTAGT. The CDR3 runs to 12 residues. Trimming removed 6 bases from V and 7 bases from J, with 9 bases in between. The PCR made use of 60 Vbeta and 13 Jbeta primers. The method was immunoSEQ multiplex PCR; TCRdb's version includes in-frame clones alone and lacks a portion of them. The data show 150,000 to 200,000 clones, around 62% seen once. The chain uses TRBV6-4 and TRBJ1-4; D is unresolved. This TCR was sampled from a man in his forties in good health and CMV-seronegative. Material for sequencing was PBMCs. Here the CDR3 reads CASRPGGEKLFF. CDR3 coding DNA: TGTGCCAGCAGACCGGGAGGTGAAAAACTGTTTTTT.